These 4 T cell receptor beta chains originate from one sample sequenced in a study of CD8 T cells in ankylosing spondylitis (dated by TCRdb to about 2017). Libraries were prepared through 5' RACE. Sequenced on an Illumina HiSeq 2500. TCRdb redid the processing of the public reads, applying fastp at Q25 and MiXCR, and retained in-frame beta chains. All rows with the same CDR3 protein become a single entry with the most common DNA and genes. Present in this sample are around 230,000 distinct CDR3 sequences, over 7% of which were seen just once. The top ten clones comprise more than 4.5% of the sample. The sample taken for sequencing was blood, either unsorted or a sorted T cell fraction (not recorded which). The receptors derive from a female donor with ankylosing spondylitis or in good health (not recorded which).

V usage is TRBV11-2 and J usage is TRBJ2-3; D possibly corresponds to TRBD2 (6 bases). The germline gives CDR1 SGHAT, CDR2 FQNNGV. V lost 3 bases to trimming and J lost 0 bases, with 22 bases between them. The CDR3 runs to 19 residues. CDR3 sequence: CASSLGGTTTGTSTDTQYF. DNA for the CDR3: TGTGCCAGCAGCTTGGGGGGTACCACTACTGGAACTAGCACAGATACGCAGTATTTT.

This clonotype was picked up many times. The V gene is TRBV3-1, the J gene TRBJ2-6, with D unclear. Germline lookup yields CDR1 LGHDT and CDR2 YNNKEL (reference sequence). V was clipped by 0 bases and J by 0 bases, with 3 bases between them. The CDR3 is made up of 15 amino acids. The CDR3 DNA reads TGTGCCAGCAGCCAAGACGCCTCTGGGGCCAACGTCCTGACTTTC. Its protein product is CASSQDASGANVLTF.

This clonotype was seen many times. J is TRBJ2-1 and V is TRBV6-1; no clear D. V lost 2 bases to trimming and J lost 0 bases, with 8 bases between them. The CDR3 loop spans 15 amino acids. CDR1 and CDR2 (germline): MNHNS, SASEGT. CDR3 in DNA: TGTGCCAGCAGTGAAAGTCGGAGCTCCTACAATGAGCAGTTCTTC. Its protein is CASSESRSSYNEQFF.

This clonotype was seen a handful of times. The chain is built from TRBV7-9 and TRBJ2-6; a weak D match, TRBD1 (6 bases). CDR3 length: 15 amino acids. The V gene's germline CDR1 is SEHNR and CDR2 FQNEAQ (reference sequence). Trimming left V 5 bases short and J 2 bases short, with 10 bases between. The CDR3 sequence: CASSAWDTGANVLTF. For the CDR3, the DNA is TGTGCCAGCAGCGCATGGGACACTGGGGCCAACGTCCTGACTTTC.